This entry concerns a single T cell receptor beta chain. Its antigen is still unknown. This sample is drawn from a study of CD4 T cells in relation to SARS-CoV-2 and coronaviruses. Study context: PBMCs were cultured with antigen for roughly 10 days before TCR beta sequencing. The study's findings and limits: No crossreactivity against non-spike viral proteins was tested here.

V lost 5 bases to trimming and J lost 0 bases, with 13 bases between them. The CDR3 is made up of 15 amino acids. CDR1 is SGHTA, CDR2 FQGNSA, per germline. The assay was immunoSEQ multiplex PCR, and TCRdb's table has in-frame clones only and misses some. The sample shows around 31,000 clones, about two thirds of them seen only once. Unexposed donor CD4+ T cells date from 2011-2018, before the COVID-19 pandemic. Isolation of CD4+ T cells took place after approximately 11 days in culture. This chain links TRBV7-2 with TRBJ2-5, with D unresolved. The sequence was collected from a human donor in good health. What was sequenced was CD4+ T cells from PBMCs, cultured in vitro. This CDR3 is CASSPTSGYQETQYF. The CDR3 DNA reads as TGTGCCAGCAGCCCCACTTCCGGTTACCAAGAGACCCAGTACTTC.